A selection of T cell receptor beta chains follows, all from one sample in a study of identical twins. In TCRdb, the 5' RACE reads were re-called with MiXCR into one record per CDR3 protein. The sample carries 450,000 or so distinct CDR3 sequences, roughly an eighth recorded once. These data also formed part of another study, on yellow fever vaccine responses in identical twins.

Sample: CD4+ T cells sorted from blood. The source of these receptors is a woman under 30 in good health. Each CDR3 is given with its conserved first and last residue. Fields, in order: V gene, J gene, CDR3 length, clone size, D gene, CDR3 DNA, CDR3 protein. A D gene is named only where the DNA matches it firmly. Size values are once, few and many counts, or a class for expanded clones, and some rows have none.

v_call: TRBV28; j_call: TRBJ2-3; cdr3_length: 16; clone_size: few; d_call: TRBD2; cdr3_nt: TGTGCCAGCAGTTACCTCGGGGGGAGCAGCACAGATACGCAGTATTTT; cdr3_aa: CASSYLGGSSTDTQYF
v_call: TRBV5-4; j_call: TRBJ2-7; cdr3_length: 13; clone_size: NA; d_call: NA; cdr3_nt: TGTGCCAGCAGCCAAAGCGATTCCTACGAGCAGTACTTC; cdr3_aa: CASSQSDSYEQYF
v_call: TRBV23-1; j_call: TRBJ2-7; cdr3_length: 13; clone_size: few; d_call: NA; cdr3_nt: TGCGCCAGCAGTCAGTCGCTGGAGCGGGAGCAGTACTTC; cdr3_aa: CASSQSLEREQYF
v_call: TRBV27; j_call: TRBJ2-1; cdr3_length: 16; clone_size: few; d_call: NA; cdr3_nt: TGTGCCAGCTCCGGCTTGGGTCTAGTGACCCAAAATGAGCAGTTCTTC; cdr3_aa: CASSGLGLVTQNEQFF
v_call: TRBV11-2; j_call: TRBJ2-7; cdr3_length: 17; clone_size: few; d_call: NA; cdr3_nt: TGTGCCAGCAGCTCCCTCTTTGGGACGGGACGCGGCTACGAGCAGTACTTC; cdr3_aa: CASSSLFGTGRGYEQYF
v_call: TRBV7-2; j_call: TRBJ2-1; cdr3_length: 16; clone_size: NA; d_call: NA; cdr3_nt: TGTGCCAGCAACCTAAACCGCCCGACCACCTACAATGAGCAGTTCTTC; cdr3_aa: CASNLNRPTTYNEQFF
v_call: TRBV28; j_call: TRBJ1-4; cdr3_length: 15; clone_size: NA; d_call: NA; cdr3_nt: TGTGCCAGCAGTTTTTCTCTTTCGGAAGGGGAAAAACTGTTTTTT; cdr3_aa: CASSFSLSEGEKLFF
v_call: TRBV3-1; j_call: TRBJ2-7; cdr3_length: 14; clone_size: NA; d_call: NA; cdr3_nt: TGTGCCAGCAGCCCACGGAAAGGTCGTTCCGAGCAGTACTTC; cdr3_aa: CASSPRKGRSEQYF
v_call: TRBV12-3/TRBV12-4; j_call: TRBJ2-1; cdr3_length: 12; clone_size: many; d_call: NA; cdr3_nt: TGTGCCAGCAGGGCAACCTACAATGAGCAGTTCTTC; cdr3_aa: CASRATYNEQFF
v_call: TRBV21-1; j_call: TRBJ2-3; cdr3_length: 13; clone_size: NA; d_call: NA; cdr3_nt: TGTGCCAGCGGACAGGGCTACACAGATACGCAGTATTTT; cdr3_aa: CASGQGYTDTQYF
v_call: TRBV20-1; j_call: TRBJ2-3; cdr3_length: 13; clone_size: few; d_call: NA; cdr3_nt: TGCAGTGCTAGAGGATCGGGGATTCATACGCAGTATTTT; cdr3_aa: CSARGSGIHTQYF
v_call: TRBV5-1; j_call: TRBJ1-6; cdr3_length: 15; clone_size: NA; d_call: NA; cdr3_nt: TGCGCCAGCAGCTTGAGTATGGCGTCTCATGGGCCCCTCCACTTT; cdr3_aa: CASSLSMASHGPLHF
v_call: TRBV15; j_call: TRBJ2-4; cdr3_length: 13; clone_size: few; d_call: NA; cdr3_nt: TGTGCCACGTCGGTTGAAGTCAAAAACATTCAGTACTTC; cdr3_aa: CATSVEVKNIQYF
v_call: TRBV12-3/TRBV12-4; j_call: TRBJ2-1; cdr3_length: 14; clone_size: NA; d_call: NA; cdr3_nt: TGTGCCAGCAGTTGGAGTAGCGGAGTCAATGAGCAGTTCTTC; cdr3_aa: CASSWSSGVNEQFF
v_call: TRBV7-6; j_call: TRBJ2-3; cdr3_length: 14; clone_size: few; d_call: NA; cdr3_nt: TGTGCCAGCAGCTTCCGGTTACTCACAGATACGCAGTATTTT; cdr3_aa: CASSFRLLTDTQYF
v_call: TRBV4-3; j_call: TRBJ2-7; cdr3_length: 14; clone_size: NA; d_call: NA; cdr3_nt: TGCGCCAGCAGCCAAGATTGGGGGGCCTACGAGCAGTACTTC; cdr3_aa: CASSQDWGAYEQYF
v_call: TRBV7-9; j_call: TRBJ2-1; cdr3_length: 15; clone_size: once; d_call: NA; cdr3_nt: TGTGCCAGCAGCTTAGTAGGGGCAGGGGGGAATGAGCAGTTCTTC; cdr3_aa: CASSLVGAGGNEQFF
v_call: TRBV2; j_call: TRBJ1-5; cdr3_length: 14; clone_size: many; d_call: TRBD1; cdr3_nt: TGTGCCAGCAGTGGACAGGGTAGCAATCAGCCCCAGCATTTT; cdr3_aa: CASSGQGSNQPQHF
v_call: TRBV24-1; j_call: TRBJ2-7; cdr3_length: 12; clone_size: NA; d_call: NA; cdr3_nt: TGTGCCACCAGTGATTCTAGCGACAAGCAGTACTTC; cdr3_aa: CATSDSSDKQYF
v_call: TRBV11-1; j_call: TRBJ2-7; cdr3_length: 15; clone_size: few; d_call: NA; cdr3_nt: TGTGCCAGCAGCTTCGGAGTTTCCCACTCCTACGAGCAGTACTTC; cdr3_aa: CASSFGVSHSYEQYF
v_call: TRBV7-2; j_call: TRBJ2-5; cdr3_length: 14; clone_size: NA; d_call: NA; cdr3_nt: TGTGCCAGCAGCTTCGTTCGGGCCGGAGAGACCCAGTACTTC; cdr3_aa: CASSFVRAGETQYF
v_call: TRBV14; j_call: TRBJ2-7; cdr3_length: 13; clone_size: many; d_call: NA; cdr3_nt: TGTGCCAGCAGCCATACGGGGTACTACGAGCAGTACTTC; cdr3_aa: CASSHTGYYEQYF
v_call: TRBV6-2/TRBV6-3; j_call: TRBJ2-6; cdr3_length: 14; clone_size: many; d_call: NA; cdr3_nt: TGTGCCAGCAGTTACAGGACTGGGGCCAACGTCCTGACTTTC; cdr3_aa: CASSYRTGANVLTF
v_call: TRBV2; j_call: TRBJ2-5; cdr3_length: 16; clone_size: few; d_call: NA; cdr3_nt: TGTGCCAGCAGTGAAAGGTTGTCTAGCCTCCAAGAGACCCAGTACTTC; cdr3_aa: CASSERLSSLQETQYF
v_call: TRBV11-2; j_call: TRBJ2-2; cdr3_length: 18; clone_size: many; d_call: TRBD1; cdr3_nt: TGTGCCAGCAGCTTGGTGACACGACAGGGGGCGAAGGACGGGGAGCTGTTTTTT; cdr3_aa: CASSLVTRQGAKDGELFF
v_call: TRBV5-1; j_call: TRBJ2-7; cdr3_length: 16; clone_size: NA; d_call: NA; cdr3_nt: TGCGCCAGCAGCTTCTCGCTACCCGGGGCGGCCGCCGAGCAGTACTTC; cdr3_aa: CASSFSLPGAAAEQYF
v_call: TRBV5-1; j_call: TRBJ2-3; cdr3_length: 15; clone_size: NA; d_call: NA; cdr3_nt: TGCGCCAGCAGCTTGGAGGGGTTCTACACAGATACGCAGTATTTT; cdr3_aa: CASSLEGFYTDTQYF
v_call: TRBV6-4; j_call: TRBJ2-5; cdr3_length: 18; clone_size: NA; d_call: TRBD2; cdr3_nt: TGTGCCCGCAGTTTGGGGGCGGGAGGGGTTTGGAGCCAAGAGACCCAGTACTTC; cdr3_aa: CARSLGAGGVWSQETQYF
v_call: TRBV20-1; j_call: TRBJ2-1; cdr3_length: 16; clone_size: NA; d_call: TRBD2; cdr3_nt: TGCAGTGCTAGGTCCCTAATAGCGGGAGGGGACAATGAGCAGTTCTTC; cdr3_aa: CSARSLIAGGDNEQFF
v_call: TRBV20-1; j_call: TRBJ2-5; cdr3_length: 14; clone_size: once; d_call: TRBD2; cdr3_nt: TGCAGTGCTCCCCCGGGGGGTAGACAAGAGACCCAGTACTTC; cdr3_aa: CSAPPGGRQETQYF
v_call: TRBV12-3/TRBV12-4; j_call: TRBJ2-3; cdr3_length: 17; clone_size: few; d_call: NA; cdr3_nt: TGTGCCAGCAGTCAAGCGAGACAGGGACTGGGAACAGATACGCAGTATTTT; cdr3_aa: CASSQARQGLGTDTQYF
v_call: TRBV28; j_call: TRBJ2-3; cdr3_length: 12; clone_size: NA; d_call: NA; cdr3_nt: TGTGCCAGCAGTTCTGGTCCAGATACGCAGTATTTT; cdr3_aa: CASSSGPDTQYF
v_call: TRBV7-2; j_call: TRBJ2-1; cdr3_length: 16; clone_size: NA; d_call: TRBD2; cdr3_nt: TGTGCCAGCAGCCCCGGGACTAGCGGGGGGAATGATGAGCAGTTCTTC; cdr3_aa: CASSPGTSGGNDEQFF
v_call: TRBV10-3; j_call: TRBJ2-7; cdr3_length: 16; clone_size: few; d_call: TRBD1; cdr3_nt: TGTGCCATCAGTGAGGCTCGGGGACAGGCGAGGGGCGAGCAGTACTTC; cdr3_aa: CAISEARGQARGEQYF
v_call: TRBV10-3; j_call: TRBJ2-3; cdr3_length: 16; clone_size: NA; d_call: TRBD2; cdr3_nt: TGTGCCATCAGCCAAATTAGCGGGGCTAGCACAGATACGCAGTATTTT; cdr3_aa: CAISQISGASTDTQYF
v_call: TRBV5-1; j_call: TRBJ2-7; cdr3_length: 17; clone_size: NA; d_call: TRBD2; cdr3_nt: TGCGCCAGCAGCTACGGGACTAGCGGGGCCTACTCCTACGAGCAGTACTTC; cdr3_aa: CASSYGTSGAYSYEQYF
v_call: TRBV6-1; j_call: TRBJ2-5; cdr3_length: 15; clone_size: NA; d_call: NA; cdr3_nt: TGTGCCAGCAGTGAATCATGGGGCTCCCAAGAGACCCAGTACTTC; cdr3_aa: CASSESWGSQETQYF
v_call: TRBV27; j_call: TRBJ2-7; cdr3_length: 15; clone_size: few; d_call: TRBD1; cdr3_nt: TGTGCCAGCTCGAAATTACAGGGGTTGGTGAACGAGCAGTACTTC; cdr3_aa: CASSKLQGLVNEQYF
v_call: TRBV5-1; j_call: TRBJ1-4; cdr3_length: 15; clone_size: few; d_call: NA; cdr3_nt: TGCGCCAGCAGCTTGTTCTCAGGGTCGGGTGAAAAACTGTTTTTT; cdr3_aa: CASSLFSGSGEKLFF
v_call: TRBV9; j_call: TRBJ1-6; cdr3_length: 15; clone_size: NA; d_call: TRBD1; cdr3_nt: TGTGCCAGCAGCGGGGGGGACAGTTATAATTCACCCCTCCACTTT; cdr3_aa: CASSGGDSYNSPLHF
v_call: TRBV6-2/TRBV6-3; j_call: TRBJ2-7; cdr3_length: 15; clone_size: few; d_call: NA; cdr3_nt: TGTGCCAGCAGACTGACCGGGTCCCCACGGTACGAGCAGTACTTC; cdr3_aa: CASRLTGSPRYEQYF
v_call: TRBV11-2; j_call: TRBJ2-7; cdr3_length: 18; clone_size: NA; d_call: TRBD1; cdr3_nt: TGTGCCAGCAGCTCAAACCTCCACGTACAGGGGCTATTGGACGAGCAGTACTTC; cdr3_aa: CASSSNLHVQGLLDEQYF
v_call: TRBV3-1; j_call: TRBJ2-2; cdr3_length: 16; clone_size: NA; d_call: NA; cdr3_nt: TGTGCCAGCAGTCTACTCATAGCCGTTAACACCGGGGAGCTGTTTTTT; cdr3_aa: CASSLLIAVNTGELFF
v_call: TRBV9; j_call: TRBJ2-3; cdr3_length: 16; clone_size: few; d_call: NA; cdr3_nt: TGTGCCAGCAGTTCCACGGGGGGACAGCTAACAGATACGCAGTATTTT; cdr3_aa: CASSSTGGQLTDTQYF
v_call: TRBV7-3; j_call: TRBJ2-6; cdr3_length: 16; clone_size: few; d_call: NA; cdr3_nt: TGTGCCAGCAGCTTAAGACTAGATTCTGGGGCCAACGTCCTGACTTTC; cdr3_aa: CASSLRLDSGANVLTF
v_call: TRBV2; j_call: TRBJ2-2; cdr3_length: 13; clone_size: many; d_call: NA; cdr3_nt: TGTGCCAGCAGAGCGCAGGGAACCGGGGAGCTGTTTTTT; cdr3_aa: CASRAQGTGELFF
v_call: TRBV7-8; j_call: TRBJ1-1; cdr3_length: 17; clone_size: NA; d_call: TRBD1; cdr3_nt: TGTGCCAGCAGCCCCCGGGACAGGGGGCCATTGAACACTGAAGCTTTCTTT; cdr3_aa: CASSPRDRGPLNTEAFF
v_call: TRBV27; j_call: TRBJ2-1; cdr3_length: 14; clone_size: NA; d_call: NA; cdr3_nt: TGTGCCAGCAGTTTACGCCCCTCCTACAATGAGCAGTTCTTC; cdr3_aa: CASSLRPSYNEQFF
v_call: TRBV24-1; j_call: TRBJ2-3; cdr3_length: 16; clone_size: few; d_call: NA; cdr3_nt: TGTGCCACCAGTGACAAAGGACTACAAGTTACAGATACGCAGTATTTT; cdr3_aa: CATSDKGLQVTDTQYF
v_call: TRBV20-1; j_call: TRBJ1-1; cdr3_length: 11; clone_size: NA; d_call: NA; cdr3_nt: TGCAGTGCCAGCCCCGGGGCTGAAGCTTTCTTT; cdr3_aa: CSASPGAEAFF
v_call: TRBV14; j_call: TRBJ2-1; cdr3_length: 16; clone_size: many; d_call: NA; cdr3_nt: TGTGCCAGCAGCCAACCCGGGGCCAGCTCCTACAATGAGCAGTTCTTC; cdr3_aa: CASSQPGASSYNEQFF
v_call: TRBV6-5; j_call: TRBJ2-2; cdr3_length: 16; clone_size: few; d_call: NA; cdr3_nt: TGTGCCAGCAGTTACCCACGGACAGCGAACACCGGGGAGCTGTTTTTT; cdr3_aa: CASSYPRTANTGELFF
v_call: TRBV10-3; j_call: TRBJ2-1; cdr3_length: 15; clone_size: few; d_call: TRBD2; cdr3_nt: TGTGCCACCAACAAACTAGCGGGGGAGTACAATGAGCAGTTCTTC; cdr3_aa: CATNKLAGEYNEQFF
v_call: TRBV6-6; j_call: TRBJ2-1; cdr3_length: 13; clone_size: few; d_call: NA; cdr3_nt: TGTGCCGTGTTGAGCCAGCAGTACAATGAGCAGTTCTTC; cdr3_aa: CAVLSQQYNEQFF
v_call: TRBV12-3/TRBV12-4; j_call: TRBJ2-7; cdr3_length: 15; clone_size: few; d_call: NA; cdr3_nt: TGTGCCAGCAGTTTACCCAACGGAGCGGTCTACGAGCAGTACTTC; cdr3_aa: CASSLPNGAVYEQYF